Presented here are 3 T cell receptor beta chains from one specimen sequenced in a study of shared clonotypes between healthy human individuals (dated by TCRdb to 2018 to 2021). Receptor libraries were prepared by the immunoSEQ multiplex PCR assay. TCRdb carries this immuneACCESS record with in-frame sequences only. Its versions omit some clonotypes, under half of them owing to an unresolved V gene in the studies checked, with the rest unexplained. Counted in this sample were hundreds of thousands of clones; roughly 98% of them appeared once. Of the sample, 0.3% falls within the top ten clones. CD8 naive samples were CD45RO-negative cells positively selected for CCR7, giving a CD45RA+CCR7+ population that excluded TemRA cells. Sequencing was performed on naive CD8+ T cells sorted from blood. The intended sense of this specimen's cell subset or site label: CD45RA+CCR7+. Receptors were obtained from a man aged 30 to 45 in good health.

J is TRBJ1-1 and V is TRBV13; D gene unclear. This CDR3 contains 12 residues. CDR1 PRHDT and CDR2 FYEKMQ come from the germline V gene (reference sequence). V was trimmed by 3 bases and J by 5 bases, leaving 7 bases between them. In DNA form, the CDR3 reads TGTGCCAGCAGCTTCCGTCGAACTGAAGCTTTCTTT. It translates to CASSFRRTEAFF.

Written as DNA, the CDR3 is TGTGCCAGCAGTGTTGGGCAGTGGTTTGGTGGCTACACCTTC. It yields the protein CASSVGQWFGGYTF. The gene calls are TRBV6-1 and TRBJ1-2, with D unresolved. The V gene lost 4 bases and the J gene lost 7 bases, with 16 bases spanning the gap. Germline V CDR1 and CDR2: MNHNS, SASEGT. The CDR3 sequence is 14 residues long.

This chain joins TRBV29-1 and TRBJ1-1; no definite D call. The germline V gene encodes CDR1 SQVTM and CDR2 ANQGSEA. CDR3 length equals 13 residues. V shed 4 bases and J shed 1 base, with 10 bases lying between them. CDR3 in amino acids: CSVVITTNTEAFF. CDR3 DNA: TGCAGCGTTGTCATTACTACGAACACTGAAGCTTTCTTT.